The entry that follows covers one T cell receptor (beta chain) sequence. This sample is part of a study of blood T cell repertoires in COVID-19. Sequenced by immunoSEQ multiplex PCR; TCRdb stores in-frame clones only, minus some. The repertoire holds 150,000 to 200,000 clones, with around 79% as singletons. Membership in each cohort depended on participant-reported clinical history. Recovery meant two consecutive negative NP/OP PCR tests, professional clearance, or resolved symptoms. This sequence was found in a man aged 50-60 years who had recovered from COVID-19. The specimen sequenced was PBMCs or T cells enriched from blood (not recorded which).

This chain's CDR3 is CASRSGENEQFF. DNA of the CDR3: TGTGCCAGCAGATCCGGGGAAAATGAGCAGTTCTTC. V and J are TRBV12-3 or TRBV12-4 and TRBJ2-1; maybe TRBD2 (5 bases). CDR3 length equals 12 residues. Trimming removed 6 bases from V and 7 bases from J, with 10 bases in between.